The entry below describes one TCR beta chain. This clonotype was seen a few times. No antigen is known for it. No per-base quality is available; no much larger clone lies one base away. This sample stems from a study of T cells after yellow fever vaccination (dated by TCRdb to between 2018 and 2020). Looking at the study overall: Libraries from fractions with low cell numbers were prepared with the SMART-Seq v4 Ultra Low Input RNA kit. Two healthy male donors made up the cohort, one aged 18 to 29 years and the other aged 30 to 40 years. To track T-cell clones before and after primary and booster YFV17D yellow fever vaccination, bulk TCR alpha and beta repertoires were sequenced longitudinally. Blood was collected at multiple timepoints before and after primary and secondary immunization, and bulk PBMC replicates and cell subsets were isolated.

The label giving this sample's treatment or condition can be read as: live attenuated yellow fever vaccine strain. A standard Ficoll-Paque protocol was used to isolate PBMCs from peripheral blood. Dynabeads CD4 and CD8 positive selection kits were used to isolate CD4 and CD8 T-cell fractions. RNA was extracted with TriZol from bulk PBMCs, CD4 and CD8 fractions, and dextramer-positive and dextramer-negative fractions. For sequencing, an Illumina NovaSeq 6000 was employed. Synthesis of TCR cDNA relied on 5'RACE template switching, a step that introduced a universal primer site along with unique molecular identifiers. cDNA synthesis was primed from both the TCR alpha and TCR beta constant segments. Library amplification used two PCR steps, and the second PCR step added sample barcodes and sequencing adapters. Sequencing of libraries was done on Illumina HiSeq 2500 (2x100 bp) or NovaSeq (2x150 bp). As for the authors' bioinformatics: MIGEC handled demultiplexing of reads and collapsing into UMI consensus sequences, while MiXCR performed V(D)J alignment. Clonotypes responding to the vaccine were identified with edgeR on replicate PBMC samples, with the criteria of FDR below 0.01 and a log2 fold change above 5 up to day 15. Each bulk clonotype was labeled CD4 or CD8 based on which sequenced repertoire, CD4 or CD8, contained the clonotype at higher abundance. The public reads were quality trimmed at Q25 with fastp and then assembled into clones with MiXCR by TCRdb, keeping productive beta chains. Rows with a matching CDR3 protein are joined into one entry that keeps the most common DNA and genes. The V and J calls shown here were made by TCRdb, not taken from the authors' results. Across this sample there are roughly 99,000 distinct CDR3 sequences, with under 6.5% seen only once. The ten largest make up approximately 39% of the sample.

General findings and caveats noted by the study authors: Computational filtering was needed because FACS-sorted repertoires could contain abundant contaminating clonotypes from the bulk population. Compared with the primary T-cell response, the secondary T-cell response was faster but weaker, reaching its peak on day 5 rather than on day 15. A small share of clonotypes occurred in both CD4 and CD8 compartments, likely arising from convergent recombination. Most clones expanded after primary vaccination (roughly 96% of CD4 and 88% of CD8) were re-detected after the booster, suggesting that broad memory maintenance occurred. Because the study included only two donors, the extent to which the findings can be generalized is limited.

The clonotype originates from a man aged 18 to 35 who received the YFV17D yellow fever vaccine. Sequences were derived from CD8+ T cells sorted from PBMCs, sampled 10 days after the yellow fever booster vaccination.

The CDR3 corresponds to CASSLGPPRRSYEQYF. At the DNA level, the sequence is TGTGCCAGCAGCTTAGGGCCCCCTAGACGCTCCTACGAGCAGTACTTC. The V and J genes are TRBV7-9 and TRBJ2-7, with no confidently assigned D gene. V is shortened by 1 base, J by 0 bases, and the region joining them spans 13 bases. The CDR3 starts with the cysteine, ends with the phenylalanine, and has 16 residues. The kept DNA is CDR3 alone, 48 bases in frame from the first base. CDR1 and CDR2, per the germline V gene (reference sequence), are SEHNR and FQNEAQ.